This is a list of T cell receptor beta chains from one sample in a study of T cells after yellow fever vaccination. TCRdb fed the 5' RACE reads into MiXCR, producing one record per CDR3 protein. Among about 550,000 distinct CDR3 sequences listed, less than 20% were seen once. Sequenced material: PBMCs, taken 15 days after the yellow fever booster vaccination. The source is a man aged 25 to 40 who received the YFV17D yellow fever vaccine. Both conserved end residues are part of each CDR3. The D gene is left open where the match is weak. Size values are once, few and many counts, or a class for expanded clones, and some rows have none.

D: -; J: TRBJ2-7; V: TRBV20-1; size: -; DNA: TGCAGTGTTGATAGCGAGGACGAGCAGTACTTC; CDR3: CSVDSEDEQYF
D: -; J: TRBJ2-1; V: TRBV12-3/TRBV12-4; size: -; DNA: TGTGCCAGCAGTTTATCCCCCGTTCGGGGTGATGAGCAGTTCTTC; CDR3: CASSLSPVRGDEQFF
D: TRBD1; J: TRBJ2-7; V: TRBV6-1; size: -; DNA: TGTGCCAGCAGGAGCGGACAGGGCTCCTACGAGCAGTACTTC; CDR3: CASRSGQGSYEQYF
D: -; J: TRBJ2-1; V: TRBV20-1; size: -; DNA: TGCAGTGCTAGGGGTCGGCCAGCGGTTAGCTACAATGAGCAGTTCTTC; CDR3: CSARGRPAVSYNEQFF
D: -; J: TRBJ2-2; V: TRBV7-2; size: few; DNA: TGTGCCAGCAGCCGAGCCCCTACTCCGGGGGAGCTGTTTTTT; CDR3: CASSRAPTPGELFF
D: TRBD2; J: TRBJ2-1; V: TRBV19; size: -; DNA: TGTGCCAGTAGTGATTGGACTAGCGGGAGTGCGCCTTATGAGCAGTTCTTC; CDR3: CASSDWTSGSAPYEQFF
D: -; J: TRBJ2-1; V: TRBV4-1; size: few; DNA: TGCGCCAGCAGCCAGCTGAATAACAACCGCAATGAGCAGTTCTTC; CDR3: CASSQLNNNRNEQFF
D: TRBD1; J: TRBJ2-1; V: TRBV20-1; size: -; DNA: TGCAGTGCCGCCCGCTTAAGTCTGGACAGGGACCACTCCTACAATGAGCAGTTCTTC; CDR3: CSAARLSLDRDHSYNEQFF
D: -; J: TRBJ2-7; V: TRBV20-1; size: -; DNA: TGCAGTGCTGAGTCGGGCCCAGGAAGAAGCGAGCAGTACTTC; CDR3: CSAESGPGRSEQYF
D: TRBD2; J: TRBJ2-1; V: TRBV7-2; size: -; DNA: TGTGCCAGCAACCTAGCGGGAGCTTTTAATGAGCAGTTCTTC; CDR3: CASNLAGAFNEQFF
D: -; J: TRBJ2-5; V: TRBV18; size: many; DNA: TGTGCCAGCTCACCACCTTCTCAGGAGACCCAGTACTTC; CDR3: CASSPPSQETQYF
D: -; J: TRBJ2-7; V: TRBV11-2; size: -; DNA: TGTGCCAGCAGCCAGACTAGTCCCGCCTACGAGCAGTACTTC; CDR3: CASSQTSPAYEQYF
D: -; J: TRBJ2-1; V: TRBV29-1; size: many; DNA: TGCAGCGCCTGGACTAGGGGGCCCAATGAGCAGTTCTTC; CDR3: CSAWTRGPNEQFF
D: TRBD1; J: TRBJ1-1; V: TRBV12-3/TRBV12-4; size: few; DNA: TGTGCCAGCAGTTCGAGCGCGACAGGGTTTGGCACTGAAGCTTTCTTT; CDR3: CASSSSATGFGTEAFF
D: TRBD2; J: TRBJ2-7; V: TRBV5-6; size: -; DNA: TGTGCCAGCAGCTCCCTAGCGGGAGCGAGAGAGCAGTACTTC; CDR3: CASSSLAGAREQYF
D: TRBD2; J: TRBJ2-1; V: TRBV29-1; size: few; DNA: TGCAGCGTTGAGCGGGTGACTAGCGGGACCAGCTACAATGAGCAGTTCTTC; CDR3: CSVERVTSGTSYNEQFF
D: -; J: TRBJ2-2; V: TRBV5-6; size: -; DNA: TGTGCCAGCAGCTTTCCTCTAACCGGGGAGCTGTTTTTT; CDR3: CASSFPLTGELFF
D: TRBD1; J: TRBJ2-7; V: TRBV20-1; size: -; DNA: TGCAGTGCTAGGAGGGGGCCCAGCGAATCCTACGAGCAGTACTTC; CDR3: CSARRGPSESYEQYF
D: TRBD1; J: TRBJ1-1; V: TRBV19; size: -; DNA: TGTGCCAGTAGTTTGAGCCCGGGACAGGGGAGGACTGAAGCTTTCTTT; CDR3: CASSLSPGQGRTEAFF
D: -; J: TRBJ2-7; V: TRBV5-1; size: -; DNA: TGCGCCAGCAGCTTGGGCAGGCTCTACGAGCAGTACTTC; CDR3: CASSLGRLYEQYF
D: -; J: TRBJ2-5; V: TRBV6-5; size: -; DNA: TGTGCCAGCAGTTACCACGGGGGCGAACAAGAGACCCAGTACTTC; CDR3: CASSYHGGEQETQYF
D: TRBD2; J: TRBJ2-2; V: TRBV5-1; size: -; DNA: TGCGCCAGCCGACGGGGGGAGCCCGACACCGGGGAGCTGTTTTTT; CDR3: CASRRGEPDTGELFF
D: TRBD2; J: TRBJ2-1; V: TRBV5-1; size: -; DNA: TGCGCCAGCAACGAGCGGGAGAAAGATGAGCAGTTCTTC; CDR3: CASNEREKDEQFF
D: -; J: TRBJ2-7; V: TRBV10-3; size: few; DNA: TGTGCCATCAGTGAGGGCGCAGGGGTTCCCTACGAGCAGTACTTC; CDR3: CAISEGAGVPYEQYF
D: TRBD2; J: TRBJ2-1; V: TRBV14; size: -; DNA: TGTGCCAGCAGCCTGCGGACTAGCGAAGTGAGTTACTACAATGAGCAGTTCTTC; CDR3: CASSLRTSEVSYYNEQFF
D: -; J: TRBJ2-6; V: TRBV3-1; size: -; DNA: TGTGCCAGCAGCCCTGCGCGCTGGGGCGGTGGGGCCAACGTCCTGACTTTC; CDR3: CASSPARWGGGANVLTF
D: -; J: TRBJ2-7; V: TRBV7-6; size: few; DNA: TGTGCCAGCAGCGACTCAAAGGGGAGGCAGTACTTC; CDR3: CASSDSKGRQYF
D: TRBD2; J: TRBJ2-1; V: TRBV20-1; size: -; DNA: TGCAGTGCCTATAGCGGGAGGGTGGATGAGCAGTTCTTC; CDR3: CSAYSGRVDEQFF
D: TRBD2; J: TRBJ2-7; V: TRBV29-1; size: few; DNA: TGCAGCGTTGAAGTTCGCGGGGGCTCCTACGAGCAGTACTTC; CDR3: CSVEVRGGSYEQYF
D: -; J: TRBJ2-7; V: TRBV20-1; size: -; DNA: TGCAGTGCGGAAGGGGCACAGGAATCTTACGAGCAGTACTTC; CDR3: CSAEGAQESYEQYF
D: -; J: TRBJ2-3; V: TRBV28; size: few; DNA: TGTGCCAGCAGTTTTAGGCCAGATACGCAGTATTTT; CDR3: CASSFRPDTQYF
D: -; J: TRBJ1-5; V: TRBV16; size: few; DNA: TGTGCCAGCAGACGAAATACGGATAGCAATCAGCCCCAGCATTTT; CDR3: CASRRNTDSNQPQHF
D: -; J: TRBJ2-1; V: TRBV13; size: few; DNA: TGTGCCAGCAGCTTTAATAGGGCCCAAGCCTACAATGAGCAGTTCTTC; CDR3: CASSFNRAQAYNEQFF
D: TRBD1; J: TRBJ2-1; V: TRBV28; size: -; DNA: TGTGCCAGCAGTTTTACCCCCGGACAGGGGATGGGTGAGCAGTTCTTC; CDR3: CASSFTPGQGMGEQFF
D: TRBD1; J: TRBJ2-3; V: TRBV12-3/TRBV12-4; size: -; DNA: TGTGCCAGCAGCCGAACAGGGGGCCCTAGCACAGATACGCAGTATTTT; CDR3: CASSRTGGPSTDTQYF
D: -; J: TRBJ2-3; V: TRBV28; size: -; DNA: TGTGCCAGCAGCTCCTCAGGCCTAGGGATAGGAGGGTCCACTAGCACAGATACGCAGTATTTT; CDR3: CASSSSGLGIGGSTSTDTQYF
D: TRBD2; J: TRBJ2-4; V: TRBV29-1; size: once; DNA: TGCAGCGTTGAGACGGCGGGAGCGGACATTCAGTACTTC; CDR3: CSVETAGADIQYF
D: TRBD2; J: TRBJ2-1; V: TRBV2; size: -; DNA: TGTGCCAGCAGGAGTGAGGGACTAGAATTTTCCAATGAGCAGTTCTTC; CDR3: CASRSEGLEFSNEQFF
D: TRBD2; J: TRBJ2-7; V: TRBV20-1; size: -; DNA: TGCAGTGCTAGATCGGCTAGCGGCTCCTACGAGCAGTACTTC; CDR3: CSARSASGSYEQYF
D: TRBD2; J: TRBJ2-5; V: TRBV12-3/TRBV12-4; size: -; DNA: TGTGCCAGCAGTGGACTAGCGGGAGGCAACCAAGAGACCCAGTACTTC; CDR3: CASSGLAGGNQETQYF
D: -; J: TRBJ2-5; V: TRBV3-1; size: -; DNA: TGTGCCAGCAGCCAAGCCCGTAAGGTTGGGACCCAGTACTTC; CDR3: CASSQARKVGTQYF
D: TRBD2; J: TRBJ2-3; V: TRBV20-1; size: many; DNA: TGCAGTGCTACGAGCCGCGGGACTAGCGGGGGCACAGATACGCAGTATTTT; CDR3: CSATSRGTSGGTDTQYF
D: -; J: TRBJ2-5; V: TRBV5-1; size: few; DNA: TGCGCCAGCAGCTACCGGGACATAGTTCAACTAGAGACCCAGTACTTC; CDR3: CASSYRDIVQLETQYF
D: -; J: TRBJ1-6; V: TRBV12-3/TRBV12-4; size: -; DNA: TGTGCCAGCAGTTTCATAGGGGATAATTCACCCCTCCACTTT; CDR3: CASSFIGDNSPLHF
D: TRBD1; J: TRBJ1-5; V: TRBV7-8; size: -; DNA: TGTGCCAGCAGCGCAGGACAGGGCGAGTTCCAGCCCCAGCATTTT; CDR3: CASSAGQGEFQPQHF